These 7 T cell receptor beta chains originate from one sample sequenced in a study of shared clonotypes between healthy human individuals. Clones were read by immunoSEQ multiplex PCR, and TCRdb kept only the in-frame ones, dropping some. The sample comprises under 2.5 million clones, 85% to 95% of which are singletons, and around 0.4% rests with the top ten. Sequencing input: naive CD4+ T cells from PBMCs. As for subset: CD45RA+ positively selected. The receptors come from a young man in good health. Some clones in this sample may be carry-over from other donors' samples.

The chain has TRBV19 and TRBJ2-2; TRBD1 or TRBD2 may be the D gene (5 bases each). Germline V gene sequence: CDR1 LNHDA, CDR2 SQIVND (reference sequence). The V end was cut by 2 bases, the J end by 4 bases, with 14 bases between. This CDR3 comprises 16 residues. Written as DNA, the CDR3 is TGTGCCAGTAGTATACGTGTAGCAGGGAGCACCGGGGAGCTGTTTTTT. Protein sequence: CASSIRVAGSTGELFF.

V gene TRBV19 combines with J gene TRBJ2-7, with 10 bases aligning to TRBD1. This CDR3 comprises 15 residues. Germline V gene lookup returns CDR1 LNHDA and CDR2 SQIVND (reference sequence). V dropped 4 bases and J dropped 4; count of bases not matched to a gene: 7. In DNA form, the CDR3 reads TGTGCCAGTAGTACAGTCCCGGGACAGGGGTACGAGCAGTACTTC. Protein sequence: CASSTVPGQGYEQYF.

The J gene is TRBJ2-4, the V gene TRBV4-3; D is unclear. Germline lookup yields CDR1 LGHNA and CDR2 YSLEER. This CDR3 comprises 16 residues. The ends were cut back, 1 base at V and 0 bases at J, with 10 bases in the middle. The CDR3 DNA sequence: TGCGCCAGCAGCCAAGCCTTGACAATAGCCAAAAACATTCAGTACTTC. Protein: CASSQALTIAKNIQYF.

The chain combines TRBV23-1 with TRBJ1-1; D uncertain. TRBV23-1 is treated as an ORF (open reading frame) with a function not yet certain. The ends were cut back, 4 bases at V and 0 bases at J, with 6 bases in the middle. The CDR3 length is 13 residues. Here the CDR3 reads CASSPRVNTEAFF. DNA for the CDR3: TGCGCCAGCAGTCCACGGGTGAACACTGAAGCTTTCTTT.

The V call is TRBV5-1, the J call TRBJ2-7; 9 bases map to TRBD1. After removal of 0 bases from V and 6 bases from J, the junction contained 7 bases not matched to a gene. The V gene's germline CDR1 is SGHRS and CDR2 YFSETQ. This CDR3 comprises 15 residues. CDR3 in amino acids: CASSLVAGTGSEQYF. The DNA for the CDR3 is TGCGCCAGCAGCTTGGTGGCGGGGACAGGGTCCGAGCAGTACTTC.

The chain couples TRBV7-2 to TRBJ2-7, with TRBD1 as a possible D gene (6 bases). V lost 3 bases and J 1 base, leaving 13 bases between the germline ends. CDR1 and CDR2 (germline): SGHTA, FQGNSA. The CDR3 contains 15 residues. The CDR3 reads CASSFGTLRSYEQYF. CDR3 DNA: TGTGCCAGCAGCTTTGGGACATTGAGGTCCTACGAGCAGTACTTC.

The CDR3 DNA reads as TGCAGCGCGCGGGGGGTCCTACAAGAGACCCAGTACTTC. It is translated as CSARGVLQETQYF. This chain joins TRBV29-1 and TRBJ2-5; 8 positions match TRBD2. CDR3 size: 13 residues. Losses at the gene ends were 7 bases for V and 2 bases for J; bases not matched to a gene: 6. Germline V lookup: CDR1 SQVTM, CDR2 ANQGSEA.